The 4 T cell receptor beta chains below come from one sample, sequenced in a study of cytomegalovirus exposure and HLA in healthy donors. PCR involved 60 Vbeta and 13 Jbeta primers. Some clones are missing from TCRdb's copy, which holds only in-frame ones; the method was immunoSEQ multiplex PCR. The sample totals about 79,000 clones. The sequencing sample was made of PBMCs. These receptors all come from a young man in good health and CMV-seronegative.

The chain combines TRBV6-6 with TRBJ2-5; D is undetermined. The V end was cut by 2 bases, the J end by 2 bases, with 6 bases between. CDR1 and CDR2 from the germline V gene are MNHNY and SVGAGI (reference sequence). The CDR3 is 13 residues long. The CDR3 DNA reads TGTGCCAGCAGTTACGAGCCGCAAGAGACCCAGTACTTC. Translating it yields CASSYEPQETQYF.

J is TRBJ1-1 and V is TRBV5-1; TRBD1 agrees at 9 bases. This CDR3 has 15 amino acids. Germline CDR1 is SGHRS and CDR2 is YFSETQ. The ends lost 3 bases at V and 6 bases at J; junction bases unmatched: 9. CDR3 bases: TGCGCCAGCAGCTCCTCCGGGACAGGGTTTTCTGAAGCTTTCTTT. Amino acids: CASSSSGTGFSEAFF.

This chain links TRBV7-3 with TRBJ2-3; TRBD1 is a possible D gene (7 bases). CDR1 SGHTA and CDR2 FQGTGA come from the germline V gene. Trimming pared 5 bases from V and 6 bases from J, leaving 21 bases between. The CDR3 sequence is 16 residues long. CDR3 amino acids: CASSLVVGGGEDTQYF. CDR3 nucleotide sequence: TGTGCCAGCAGCCTCGTCGTAGGAGGGGGCGAGGATACGCAGTATTTT.

CDR3: CASSTTGYDTQYF. CDR3 in DNA: TGTGCCAGCAGTACGACAGGGTATGATACGCAGTATTTT. This chain uses TRBV6-5 with TRBJ2-3; 7 bases match TRBD1. Germline V gene lookup returns CDR1 MNHEY and CDR2 SVGAGI. V was pared by 5 bases and J by 6 bases, with 5 bases of the junction left unmatched. The CDR3 length is 13 residues.